A selection of T cell receptor beta chains follows, all from one sample in a study of T cells after yellow fever vaccination. Each CDR3 protein gets one entry after TCRdb re-called the 5' RACE reads with MiXCR. The sample lists some 100,000 distinct CDR3 sequences, approximately 8.4% occurring once. The sample in question was CD8+ T cells not binding an NS4B(214-222) dextramer, sorted from PBMCs, obtained around 16 days after the first yellow fever vaccination. The receptors originated from a man aged 18-30 years who received the YFV17D yellow fever vaccine. The CDR3 runs from the conserved cysteine through the conserved F or W. A D gene is named only where the DNA matches it firmly. Expanded clones are given a class, and other clones once, few, many or no size at all.

CDR3: CASSLGGQGLKNYGYTF; DNA: TGTGCCAGCAGCTTAGGGGGACAGGGCCTCAAAAACTATGGCTACACCTTC; V: TRBV7-9; D: TRBD1; J: TRBJ1-2; size: .
CDR3: CASSHRDRGDSPLHF; DNA: TGTGCCAGCAGTCATCGGGACAGGGGGGATTCACCCCTCCACTTT; V: TRBV27; D: TRBD1; J: TRBJ1-6; size: many
CDR3: CASSRGGGGAYNEQFF; DNA: TGCGCCAGCAGCCGTGGAGGGGGTGGGGCCTACAATGAGCAGTTCTTC; V: TRBV4-1; D: .; J: TRBJ2-1; size: .
CDR3: CASSQIPQGAGANVLTF; DNA: TGCGCCAGCAGTCAAATACCACAGGGAGCTGGGGCCAACGTCCTGACTTTC; V: TRBV23-1; D: .; J: TRBJ2-6; size: .
CDR3: CASSFISGGINEQYF; DNA: TGTGCCAGCAGTTTTATTAGCGGGGGGATCAACGAGCAGTACTTC; V: TRBV27; D: TRBD2; J: TRBJ2-7; size: .
CDR3: CASSQALENTQYF; DNA: TGCGCCAGCAGCCAAGCCCTCGAGAATACGCAGTATTTT; V: TRBV4-3; D: .; J: TRBJ2-3; size: .
CDR3: CASCRASNQPQHF; DNA: TGTGCCAGCTGCCGGGCTAGCAATCAGCCCCAGCATTTT; V: TRBV27; D: .; J: TRBJ1-5; size: .
CDR3: CASSVPGEGTEAFF; DNA: TGCGCCAGCAGTGTCCCAGGGGAAGGGACTGAAGCTTTCTTT; V: TRBV10-2; D: .; J: TRBJ1-1; size: .
CDR3: CASSQGGGPKETQYF; DNA: TGCGCCAGCAGCCAAGGAGGTGGACCCAAGGAGACCCAGTACTTC; V: TRBV4-1; D: .; J: TRBJ2-5; size: many
CDR3: CASSRGTGAGNTIYF; DNA: TGTGCCAGCAGCCGAGGGACAGGGGCCGGAAACACCATATATTTT; V: TRBV14; D: TRBD1; J: TRBJ1-3; size: many
CDR3: CSARRVGPANYGYTF; DNA: TGCAGTGCGCGAAGGGTCGGTCCCGCTAACTATGGCTACACCTTC; V: TRBV20-1; D: .; J: TRBJ1-2; size: many
CDR3: CASGPSVQETQYF; DNA: TGTGCCAGCGGCCCCAGTGTCCAAGAGACCCAGTACTTC; V: TRBV5-5; D: .; J: TRBJ2-5; size: .
CDR3: CASRDVNRSPTGELFF; DNA: TGTGCCAGCAGAGACGTAAACAGGAGCCCCACCGGGGAGCTGTTTTTT; V: TRBV5-5; D: .; J: TRBJ2-2; size: few
CDR3: CASSYWGGLDETQYF; DNA: TGTGCCAGCAGTTACTGGGGGGGCCTAGACGAGACCCAGTACTTC; V: TRBV7-2; D: .; J: TRBJ2-5; size: .
CDR3: CASSPKGGPSLYNEQFF; DNA: TGTGCCAGCAGTCCCAAAGGGGGGCCGAGCTTATACAATGAGCAGTTCTTC; V: TRBV6-1; D: .; J: TRBJ2-1; size: few
CDR3: CASSQVWGETQYF; DNA: TGCGCCAGCAGCCAAGTTTGGGGAGAGACCCAGTACTTC; V: TRBV4-3; D: .; J: TRBJ2-5; size: many
CDR3: CASSLVAGASNEQFF; DNA: TGTGCCAGCAGCCTCGTAGCTGGAGCGTCTAATGAGCAGTTCTTC; V: TRBV7-6; D: .; J: TRBJ2-1; size: many
CDR3: CAIRADRGRTGELFF; DNA: TGTGCCATCAGAGCCGACAGGGGGCGAACCGGGGAGCTGTTTTTT; V: TRBV10-3; D: TRBD1; J: TRBJ2-2; size: .
CDR3: CSVEDPTGGIGEQYF; DNA: TGCAGCGTTGAAGATCCGACAGGGGGAATCGGCGAGCAGTACTTC; V: TRBV29-1; D: TRBD1; J: TRBJ2-7; size: many
CDR3: CASSFDREGITEAFF; DNA: TGCGCCAGCAGCTTCGACAGGGAGGGGATCACTGAAGCTTTCTTT; V: TRBV5-1; D: TRBD1; J: TRBJ1-1; size: .
CDR3: CASSTRQGLYNEQFF; DNA: TGTGCCAGCAGCACTAGACAGGGCCTCTACAATGAGCAGTTCTTC; V: TRBV7-8; D: TRBD1; J: TRBJ2-1; size: few
CDR3: CASSPSQGSITGLEAFF; DNA: TGCGCCAGCAGCCCCTCGCAGGGGAGTATAACGGGACTCGAAGCTTTCTTT; V: TRBV4-1; D: .; J: TRBJ1-1; size: .
CDR3: CASSPDGYNEQFF; DNA: TGTGCCAGCAGCCCGGACGGTTACAATGAGCAGTTCTTC; V: TRBV7-6; D: .; J: TRBJ2-1; size: few
CDR3: CASSPGGLAVGTDTQYF; DNA: TGTGCCAGCAGCCCGGGGGGACTAGCGGTCGGCACAGATACGCAGTATTTT; V: TRBV11-2; D: TRBD2; J: TRBJ2-3; size: many
CDR3: CASSLALHAEQFF; DNA: TGCGCCAGCAGCTTGGCATTGCACGCTGAGCAGTTCTTC; V: TRBV5-1; D: .; J: TRBJ2-1; size: few
CDR3: CAISELGVFGQPQHF; DNA: TGTGCCATCAGTGAGCTGGGGGTCTTTGGGCAGCCCCAGCATTTT; V: TRBV10-3; D: .; J: TRBJ1-5; size: few
CDR3: CASSLFASGGVMGNEQFF; DNA: TGTGCCAGCAGTTTGTTCGCTAGCGGGGGGGTAATGGGCAATGAGCAGTTCTTC; V: TRBV3-1; D: TRBD2; J: TRBJ2-1; size: few
CDR3: CATSDLSTGGDYNEQFF; DNA: TGTGCCACCAGTGATTTGTCAACAGGGGGCGATTACAATGAGCAGTTCTTC; V: TRBV24-1; D: TRBD1; J: TRBJ2-1; size: .
CDR3: CASSQGSYEQYF; DNA: TGTGCCAGCAGCCAGGGGTCATACGAGCAGTACTTC; V: TRBV12-3/TRBV12-4; D: .; J: TRBJ2-7; size: many
CDR3: CASSVRTGRDEQFF; DNA: TGTGCCAGCAGTGTTAGAACAGGGCGTGATGAGCAGTTCTTC; V: TRBV6-1; D: .; J: TRBJ2-1; size: .
CDR3: CASSSKGLTGELFF; DNA: TGTGCCAGTAGTAGTAAGGGCCTCACCGGGGAGCTGTTTTTT; V: TRBV19; D: .; J: TRBJ2-2; size: .
CDR3: CASEYRRRRPQETQYF; DNA: TGTGCCAGCGAGTACAGGAGACGGCGGCCACAAGAGACCCAGTACTTC; V: TRBV6-1; D: .; J: TRBJ2-5; size: few
CDR3: CASSPDRDYEQYF; DNA: TGCGCCAGCAGCCCGGACAGGGACTACGAGCAGTACTTC; V: TRBV5-1; D: TRBD1; J: TRBJ2-7; size: .
CDR3: CASSSRTLGTVYNEQFF; DNA: TGTGCCAGCAGTTCGCGTACCCTCGGGACAGTCTACAATGAGCAGTTCTTC; V: TRBV6-5; D: TRBD1; J: TRBJ2-1; size: .
CDR3: CASSPPRDGYQETQYF; DNA: TGTGCCAGCTCACCACCGCGAGACGGGTACCAGGAGACCCAGTACTTC; V: TRBV18; D: .; J: TRBJ2-5; size: few
CDR3: CASSLEAAGQGAYEQYF; DNA: TGTGCCAGCAGCTTAGAAGCCGCGGGACAGGGAGCCTACGAGCAGTACTTC; V: TRBV11-2; D: TRBD1; J: TRBJ2-7; size: few
CDR3: CASSPDLQETQYF; DNA: TGTGCCAGCTCACCGGACCTCCAAGAGACCCAGTACTTC; V: TRBV18; D: .; J: TRBJ2-5; size: .
CDR3: CASSRGRTGELFF; DNA: TGCGCCAGCAGTCGGGGAAGGACCGGGGAGCTGTTTTTT; V: TRBV4-1; D: .; J: TRBJ2-2; size: .
CDR3: CASSLSRTGELFF; DNA: TGTGCCAGCAGTTTATCTCGCACCGGGGAGCTGTTTTTT; V: TRBV12-3/TRBV12-4; D: .; J: TRBJ2-2; size: many
CDR3: CASSRSWRRQETQYF; DNA: TGTGCCAGCAGCCGCTCGTGGAGGAGACAAGAGACCCAGTACTTC; V: TRBV7-9; D: .; J: TRBJ2-5; size: few
CDR3: CASSVGPGAGQPQHF; DNA: TGTGCCAGCAGCGTGGGCCCGGGGGCGGGGCAGCCCCAGCATTTT; V: TRBV9; D: .; J: TRBJ1-5; size: .
CDR3: CASSQELRVYSGVNTDTQYF; DNA: TGCGCCAGCAGCCAAGAACTGCGAGTATATAGCGGGGTGAACACAGATACGCAGTATTTT; V: TRBV4-3; D: TRBD2; J: TRBJ2-3; size: few
CDR3: CASSLAGGNTEAFF; DNA: TGCGCCAGCAGCTTGGCAGGGGGGAACACTGAAGCTTTCTTT; V: TRBV5-1; D: TRBD1; J: TRBJ1-1; size: many
CDR3: CASSISRGLEDTQYF; DNA: TGTGCCAGTAGTATCAGTAGGGGGCTCGAAGATACGCAGTATTTT; V: TRBV19; D: TRBD1; J: TRBJ2-3; size: .
CDR3: CSVEDGTSGETQYF; DNA: TGCAGCGTTGAAGACGGGACTAGCGGGGAGACCCAGTACTTC; V: TRBV29-1; D: TRBD2; J: TRBJ2-5; size: .
CDR3: CASSLVSGGINEQFF; DNA: TGCGCCAGCAGCTTGGTTAGCGGGGGGATAAATGAGCAGTTCTTC; V: TRBV5-1; D: TRBD2; J: TRBJ2-1; size: few
CDR3: CASSEAGEAGELFF; DNA: TGTGCCAGCAGTGAGGCGGGGGAGGCCGGGGAGCTGTTTTTT; V: TRBV25-1; D: TRBD2; J: TRBJ2-2; size: .
CDR3: CASSESMETGVETQYF; DNA: TGCGCCAGCAGTGAGTCGATGGAGACAGGTGTCGAGACCCAGTACTTC; V: TRBV10-1; D: .; J: TRBJ2-5; size: many
CDR3: CSARQSLRILYTEAFF; DNA: TGCAGTGCTAGACAGTCGCTGAGAATCTTGTACACTGAAGCTTTCTTT; V: TRBV20-1; D: .; J: TRBJ1-1; size: .
CDR3: CASSFLQGNQPQHF; DNA: TGTGCCAGCAGTTTTTTACAGGGAAATCAGCCCCAGCATTTT; V: TRBV27; D: .; J: TRBJ1-5; size: few
CDR3: CAISETGTASGELFF; DNA: TGTGCCATCAGTGAGACCGGGACAGCGTCCGGGGAGCTGTTTTTT; V: TRBV10-3; D: TRBD1; J: TRBJ2-2; size: many
CDR3: CASSLGQFSNQPQHF; DNA: TGTGCCAGCAGTTTAGGACAGTTTAGCAATCAGCCCCAGCATTTT; V: TRBV12-3/TRBV12-4; D: .; J: TRBJ1-5; size: .
CDR3: CASSDRASSGNTIYF; DNA: TGTGCCAGCAGCGACAGGGCGAGCTCTGGAAACACCATATATTTT; V: TRBV7-6; D: TRBD1; J: TRBJ1-3; size: few
CDR3: CASSEGAGGLTWLPQHF; DNA: TGTGCCAGCAGTGAAGGGGCGGGCGGTTTAACTTGGTTGCCCCAGCATTTT; V: TRBV2; D: .; J: TRBJ1-5; size: few
CDR3: CASSQDNRPGYGYTF; DNA: TGCGCCAGCAGCCAAGATAACAGGCCTGGATATGGCTACACCTTC; V: TRBV4-1; D: .; J: TRBJ1-2; size: many
CDR3: CASSPLERGTDTQYF; DNA: TGTGCCAGCAGCCCCCTCGAGCGGGGGACAGATACGCAGTATTTT; V: TRBV12-3/TRBV12-4; D: TRBD2; J: TRBJ2-3; size: many